This T cell receptor (beta chain) was recovered during a study of control samples from healthy donors and cancer patients. This CDR3 is built from 15 residues. V lost 8 bases and J 0 bases, leaving 16 bases between the germline ends. Germline V gene sequence: CDR1 ENHRY, CDR2 SYGVKD. TCRdb keeps only in-frame clones here, not all; method: immunoSEQ multiplex PCR. The repertoire has 180,000 or so clones, 93% of them found once; the top ten carry 4.1%. This clonotype was sampled from a woman aged 55-70 years in good health. The specimen sequenced was blood. The rearrangement joins TRBV10-3 to TRBJ1-2, with D perhaps TRBD1 (6 bases). This CDR3 reads CAISYGGGPNYGYTF. The DNA of the CDR3 is TGTGCCATCTCATATGGGGGGGGGCCTAACTATGGCTACACCTTC.